The entry below gives a single TCR beta chain sequence along with its context. This CDR3 spans 15 amino acids. The ends were cut back, 0 bases at V and 8 bases at J, with 13 bases in the middle. Germline V gene data show CDR1 as MNHEY and CDR2 as SMNVEV (reference sequence). These data are taken from a study of blood T cell repertoires in COVID-19. Study as a whole: The samples span acute and convalescent COVID-19 from the United States, Italy and Spain. Nucleic acid was either cDNA or gDNA, and it came from T cells, B-cell-depleted T cells, or PBMCs.

Source study methods: Cell counts per sample came from amplifying reference gene primers. Produced via immunoSEQ multiplex PCR; TCRdb's table is partial and in-frame only. The V and J calls and clone size were taken over from that table, and D and trimming were inferred from the DNA. The table records 150,000 or so clones, roughly 82% of them present only once. The genes are TRBV27 and TRBJ1-4; D is undetermined. Input material: peripheral blood. This clonotype was obtained from a human donor with acute or convalescent COVID-19. The donor label of this sample is uncertain. The CDR3 DNA sequence: TGTGCCAGCAGTTTATCGTTTGGGTGGAGGGAAAAACTGTTTTTT. Translated: CASSLSFGWREKLFF.